The text below deals with one T cell receptor (beta chain). The antigen it binds to is not known. No per-base quality is available; no much larger clone lies one base away. Its CDR3 holds 13 amino acids, cysteine through phenylalanine. The only DNA kept is the CDR3, 39 bases in frame from the first base. Via the germline V gene, CDR1 is SGHNT and CDR2 YENEEA. V is cut by 3 bases and J by 6 bases, and the space between the germline ends is 11 bases. This sample is part of a study of shared clonotypes between healthy human individuals (TCRdb year 2020). Study-wide context: Three men and a couple of women, aged 18 to 49 years, made up the cohort. To increase sequencing depth and limit assay-specific biases, TCR repertoire library preparation and sequencing were carried out by different laboratories using diverse techniques. For each donor, CD4 naive and CD4 memory were each run on three plates, CD8 naive on two plates, and CD8 memory on one plate. Per donor, leukapheresis produced somewhere between about 0.9 and 10 billion PBMCs. Blood TCR repertoires of 5 or 6 healthy adults were deeply sequenced to estimate repertoire size and the extent of clonotype sharing between individuals. Overall study outcomes, separate from this receptor: Incomplete sequencing was indicated by rarefaction of sorted-subset datasets, despite the large sequencing depth. Compared with non-shared clonotypes, clonotypes shared by all four sorted-subset donors had higher generation probabilities. Pairwise subsampling indicated that sequencing depth was expected to affect the degree of clonotype sharing among donors. The small number of donors limited the genetic and exposure-history diversity represented. Approximately 4.8% of naive CD4, 3.5% of naive CD8, approximately 2.2% of memory CD4, and 0.4% of memory CD8 clonotypes were shared across a few donors. Naive subsets generally had larger estimated clonotype richness than memory subsets did. Only blood was sampled, and tissue TCR repertoires likely differ from those in blood.

The donors were healthy, HIV-negative adults who had no recently reported acute infections or vaccinations. Every donor was a Caucasian adult residing in Nashville, Tennessee, USA. CD4+ T cells were enriched by magnetic negative selection, after which naive cells were positively selected on CD45RA and the negative fraction was taken as the memory subset. Blood was obtained by leukapheresis, after which PBMCs were separated by Ficoll-Histopaque density gradient centrifugation and cryopreserved in liquid nitrogen vapor phase. Analytical flow cytometry was used to check the purity and quantity of each magnetically sorted T cell population. Genomic DNA was isolated from every sorted fraction and measured by UV absorbance on a Nanodrop 2000c. Using the deep immunoSEQ assay, TCR CDR3 regions were amplified from genomic DNA by multiplex PCR. Extracted genomic DNA from each cell subset was spread evenly across all wells of several immunoSEQ 96-well plates, with each plate serving as a replicate. For sorted subsets, each replicate PCR was loaded with roughly 190 ng genomic DNA, equivalent to 30,000 or so T cell genomes. The purified libraries were quantified using a Qubit 3.0 fluorometer, sized with a Bioanalyzer 2100, and then quantified again using the KAPA Library Quantification kit. A separate single-read 150-cycle Illumina NextSeq 550 flow cell was used to sequence each immunoSEQ 96-well plate. Per the source publication's procedure: Because the immunoSEQ output held only junctional sequences and lacked quality scores, the filtering could not match the filtering applied to full-length reads. Sequences were annotated with PyIR, a Python wrapper for IgBLAST v1.9, and V/J genes and CDR3 were assigned using IMGT germline references. Reads were filtered out if the reads had weak V/J assignments (E-value above 1e-6), no CDR3, stop codons, out-of-frame junctions, or ambiguous translated residues. V3J clonotypes were defined as sequences sharing the same inferred V gene, J gene, and CDR3 amino acid sequence. The percentage overlap between two repertoires was calculated by dividing the number of shared unique clonotypes by the size of the smaller repertoire. Richness of each repertoire was evaluated using RTK rarefaction, the Chao1 estimator, and Recon v2.1 estimates of unobserved clonotypes. OLGA was used to compute generation probabilities for all TCRbeta clonotypes that the gDNA method yielded from a handful of donors. The table was pulled from immuneACCESS by TCRdb, which kept in-frame rearrangements only. Such tables lose some clones; where checked, under half of the loss comes from unresolved V genes, and the rest has no known cause. Clonal size and the V and J genes are those of that table, whereas D and trimming came from the DNA. A total of 2,500,000 or so clones appear in this sample, roughly 92% of them only once. The ten largest clones represent about 0.36% of the sample.

The specimen sequenced was naive CD4+ T cells from PBMCs. The cell subset or site tag for this specimen amounts to: CD45RA+ positively selected. This TCR was sampled from a man between 18 and 35 years old in good health. Some clones in this sample may be carry-over from other donors' samples. The rearrangement combines TRBV11-3 with TRBJ2-5, with the D gene tentatively TRBD1 or TRBD2, based on 5 matching bases in each. This receptor has the CDR3 CASSLGVEQTQYF. The bases read TGTGCCAGCAGCTTGGGGGTCGAGCAGACCCAGTACTTC.